The T cell receptor beta chain described here comes from a study of blood T cell repertoires in COVID-19. Germline values: CDR1 KGHDR, CDR2 SFDVKD. V was clipped by 4 bases and J by 0 bases; unmatched bases: 6. The CDR3 loop spans 16 amino acids. Assay used: immunoSEQ multiplex PCR; TCRdb lists only in-frame clones, some missing. The sample lists a few hundred thousand clones, approximately 85% occurring once. This receptor was obtained from a man aged 25 to 45 who had recovered from COVID-19. The rearrangement joins TRBV24-1 to TRBJ1-2; TRBD1 aligns across 8 bases. Material: PBMCs or T cells enriched from blood (not recorded which). CDR3 sequence (DNA): TGTGCCACCAGTGAGGCCGGGACAGGAGCTAACTATGGCTACACCTTC. This translates into CATSEAGTGANYGYTF.